This T cell receptor beta chain came from a study of breast tumors, draining lymph nodes, adjacent tissues. TCRdb fed the multiplex PCR reads into MiXCR, producing one record per CDR3 protein. The sample includes around 130,000 distinct CDR3 sequences, approximately 30% of them seen just once. The lymph nodes were axillary draining lymph nodes from breast cancer patients. Germline loops: CDR1 SGHVS, CDR2 FQNEAQ. V lost 4 bases and J 4 bases, leaving 10 bases between the germline ends. This CDR3 has 13 amino acids. This clonotype was observed many times. The sequencing input was axillary lymph node tissue. This clonotype was obtained from a female donor with breast cancer. Some clones in this sample may be carry-over from other donors' samples. V usage is TRBV7-8 and J usage is TRBJ2-5; D perhaps matches TRBD2 (5 bases). CDR3 amino acids: CASSSTSPETQYF. CDR3 nucleotide sequence: TGTGCCAGCAGCTCCACTAGTCCAGAGACCCAGTACTTC.